This T cell receptor (beta chain) comes out of a study of T cells and Merkel cell carcinoma outcomes. The repertoire was sequenced with immunoSEQ multiplex PCR; TCRdb's copy has only in-frame clones and lacks some. The sample contains about 15,000 clones, more than 80% of which appear only once. General study results and limits: Merkel cell carcinoma outcomes were reportedly predicted by repertoire and T-cell density.

As for this clone: The antigen remains undetermined.

CDR3 length: 14 residues. Germline CDR1 and CDR2: MNHEY and SVGAGI. V lost 5 bases, J lost 4 bases, and 5 bases stayed unmatched. Sample: tumor tissue from Merkel cell carcinoma. The receptor comes from a human donor with Merkel cell carcinoma. The chain recombines TRBV6-5 with TRBJ2-1; 7 nucleotides align to TRBD2. The CDR3 sequence is CASSGAGDYNEQFF. The DNA of the CDR3 is TGTGCCAGCAGTGGGGCGGGGGATTACAATGAGCAGTTCTTC.